Listed below are T cell receptor beta chains from one sample, sequenced in a study of T cell changes during pregnancy in multiple sclerosis. TCRdb's copy holds only in-frame clones and misses some; the assay was immunoSEQ multiplex PCR. The sample lists tens of thousands of clones; 80% to 90% were seen once. The input for sequencing was peripheral blood, taken in the first trimester of pregnancy. These receptors came from a female donor in good health, enrolled as a control in a pregnancy study. Both conserved end residues are trimmed from each CDR3.

V gene: TRBV25-1
CDR3 length: 12
J gene: TRBJ1-2
CDR3 protein: ASSVTGIVGGYT

V gene: TRBV14
CDR3 length: 13
J gene: TRBJ2-3
CDR3 protein: ASSSRRVLTDTQY

V gene: TRBV6-1
CDR3 length: 11
J gene: TRBJ2-1
CDR3 protein: ASSEAGAREQF

V gene: TRBV29-1
CDR3 length: 10
J gene: TRBJ2-3
CDR3 protein: SVDAGLDTQY

V gene: TRBV9
CDR3 length: 14
J gene: TRBJ2-7
CDR3 protein: ASTPGLAGNHKEQY

V gene: TRBV9
CDR3 length: 14
J gene: TRBJ1-2
CDR3 protein: ASSVGGGAWTNGYT

V gene: TRBV5-6
CDR3 length: 12
J gene: TRBJ1-6
CDR3 protein: ASSLGGGYSPLH

V gene: TRBV2
CDR3 length: 14
J gene: TRBJ1-4
CDR3 protein: ASSVSSGTGYEKLF

V gene: TRBV9
CDR3 length: 13
J gene: TRBJ2-7
CDR3 protein: ASSVTGTSAYEQY

V gene: TRBV7-9
CDR3 length: 11
J gene: TRBJ2-5
CDR3 protein: ASSGGAQETQY

V gene: TRBV19
CDR3 length: 13
J gene: TRBJ2-2
CDR3 protein: ASSIGGRTTGELF

V gene: TRBV11-2
CDR3 length: 13
J gene: TRBJ2-5
CDR3 protein: ASSLGDRTQETQY

V gene: TRBV5-1
CDR3 length: 11
J gene: TRBJ1-2
CDR3 protein: ASSWDRRYGYT

V gene: TRBV7-6
CDR3 length: 12
J gene: TRBJ2-3
CDR3 protein: ASSLLAGADTQY

V gene: TRBV28
CDR3 length: 11
J gene: TRBJ1-2
CDR3 protein: ASRAGERYGYT

V gene: TRBV9
CDR3 length: 11
J gene: TRBJ1-2
CDR3 protein: ASSRGETNGYT

V gene: TRBV6-1
CDR3 length: 13
J gene: TRBJ1-6
CDR3 protein: ASSEARQGPTPLH

V gene: TRBV7-9
CDR3 length: 10
J gene: TRBJ2-1
CDR3 protein: ASSYRYDEQF

V gene: TRBV7-8
CDR3 length: 12
J gene: TRBJ2-5
CDR3 protein: ASRPEGGQETQY

V gene: TRBV5-1
CDR3 length: 16
J gene: TRBJ1-5
CDR3 protein: ASSLVGQGTDSNQPQH

V gene: TRBV11-2
CDR3 length: 13
J gene: TRBJ2-1
CDR3 protein: ASSSSGALYNEQF

V gene: TRBV9
CDR3 length: 11
J gene: TRBJ2-1
CDR3 protein: ASSKQGATEQF

V gene: TRBV6-6
CDR3 length: 11
J gene: TRBJ2-7
CDR3 protein: ASSSNEAVEQY

V gene: TRBV7-2
CDR3 length: 11
J gene: TRBJ2-7
CDR3 protein: ASSLIRGKEQY

V gene: TRBV5-1
CDR3 length: 13
J gene: TRBJ2-5
CDR3 protein: ASSSLQGPQETQY

V gene: TRBV6-6
CDR3 length: 13
J gene: TRBJ1-1
CDR3 protein: ASSLTDRGSTEAF

V gene: TRBV7-3
CDR3 length: 11
J gene: TRBJ1-1
CDR3 protein: ASSSRMNTEAF

V gene: TRBV6-5
CDR3 length: 13
J gene: TRBJ1-6
CDR3 protein: ASRDRSSYNSPLH

V gene: TRBV6-4
CDR3 length: 14
J gene: TRBJ2-7
CDR3 protein: ASRPRSGASSYEQY

V gene: TRBV15
CDR3 length: 14
J gene: TRBJ2-4
CDR3 protein: ATSRDQGATKNIQY

V gene: TRBV19
CDR3 length: 12
J gene: TRBJ2-5
CDR3 protein: ASSTGQRSQTQY

V gene: TRBV9
CDR3 length: 14
J gene: TRBJ2-1
CDR3 protein: ASSPRTGGPYNEQF

V gene: TRBV10-2
CDR3 length: 12
J gene: TRBJ1-5
CDR3 protein: ASSDGGTDQPQH

V gene: TRBV29-1
CDR3 length: 11
J gene: TRBJ1-2
CDR3 protein: SVDRGGGYGYT

V gene: TRBV7-2
CDR3 length: 13
J gene: TRBJ2-7
CDR3 protein: ASTLWEGVSYEQY

V gene: TRBV9
CDR3 length: 13
J gene: TRBJ2-3
CDR3 protein: ASSVVAGYTDTQY

V gene: TRBV11-2
CDR3 length: 13
J gene: TRBJ2-7
CDR3 protein: ASSLPGQGLYEQY

V gene: TRBV27
CDR3 length: 13
J gene: TRBJ1-1
CDR3 protein: ASILGTPFGTEAF

V gene: TRBV7-2
CDR3 length: 11
J gene: TRBJ1-2
CDR3 protein: ASSLDRGYGYT

V gene: TRBV7-9
CDR3 length: 14
J gene: TRBJ2-7
CDR3 protein: ASSLNLQGKVYEQY

V gene: TRBV2
CDR3 length: 13
J gene: TRBJ2-7
CDR3 protein: ASSQGLAGAYEQY

V gene: TRBV27
CDR3 length: 9
J gene: TRBJ2-7
CDR3 protein: ASSGAYEQY

V gene: TRBV7-2
CDR3 length: 12
J gene: TRBJ2-1
CDR3 protein: ASSLRQGDNEQF

V gene: TRBV7-2
CDR3 length: 12
J gene: TRBJ2-7
CDR3 protein: ASSPGQGTYEQY

V gene: TRBV15
CDR3 length: 12
J gene: TRBJ2-7
CDR3 protein: ATENREGSYEQY

V gene: TRBV5-1
CDR3 length: 16
J gene: TRBJ1-6
CDR3 protein: ASSLGQGRRLSDSPLH

V gene: TRBV28
CDR3 length: 12
J gene: TRBJ2-5
CDR3 protein: ASSLGQNQETQY

V gene: TRBV5-7
CDR3 length: 16
J gene: TRBJ1-2
CDR3 protein: ASSSPGRLGVWNYGYT

V gene: TRBV7-6
CDR3 length: 15
J gene: TRBJ2-2
CDR3 protein: ASSPLTGVRYTGELF

V gene: TRBV27
CDR3 length: 14
J gene: TRBJ2-7
CDR3 protein: ASHPLGQGREGYQY

V gene: TRBV18
CDR3 length: 13
J gene: TRBJ1-2
CDR3 protein: ASSPGQGGSYGYT

V gene: TRBV29-1
CDR3 length: 11
J gene: TRBJ2-7
CDR3 protein: SVVWREPAEQY

V gene: TRBV4-3
CDR3 length: 12
J gene: TRBJ1-1
CDR3 protein: ASSQKGGDTEAF

V gene: TRBV6-1
CDR3 length: 11
J gene: TRBJ2-2
CDR3 protein: ASKDRDAGELF

V gene: TRBV7-2
CDR3 length: 14
J gene: TRBJ2-3
CDR3 protein: ASSLGAGGRVDTQY

V gene: TRBV6-1
CDR3 length: 10
J gene: TRBJ1-2
CDR3 protein: ASSEYGRGYT

V gene: TRBV6-1
CDR3 length: 10
J gene: TRBJ2-1
CDR3 protein: ASRGPYNEQF

V gene: TRBV2
CDR3 length: 14
J gene: TRBJ2-1
CDR3 protein: ASSEGEMGRGNEQF